This TCR beta chain was identified in a study of siplizumab effects on memory and regulatory T cells. Study results and caveats: Siplizumab significantly brought down the alloreactive sequences that trace back to unstimulated CD4+ memory cells. Confirmatory evidence of suppressive function in proliferating siplizumab-culture Tregs was not obtained.

As for this clone: Its target is unknown.

The V end lost 4 bases, the J end lost 2 bases, and 15 bases lay between the germline ends. CDR1 and CDR2 (germline): SGHNT, YYREEE (reference sequence). This CDR3 has 15 amino acids. Per sample, some 10^5 TCR templates were assayed. The data were produced by immunoSEQ multiplex PCR, yet TCRdb's version contains in-frame clones alone and is incomplete. The sample has about 66,000 clones; 90% to 97% are singletons. This TCR was recovered from a human donor in good health. The source material was naive CD8+ T cells sorted from blood. V usage is TRBV5-4 and J usage is TRBJ2-5, with D possibly TRBD2 on 6 matching bases. The CDR3 DNA reads TGTGCCAGCAGCATGCAATCGGGAGTACAAGAGACCCAGTACTTC. Its protein product is CASSMQSGVQETQYF.